The TCR beta chain under discussion was sequenced for a study of blood T cell repertoires in COVID-19. About the study: COVID-19 samples from acute and convalescent phases originated in the United States, Italy and Spain. PBMCs, B-cell-depleted T cells, or T cells provided the cDNA or gDNA that made up the material.

Original methodology: Estimation of nucleated cell counts was performed using reference gene primer amplification. This table comes from immunoSEQ multiplex PCR, and its TCRdb copy is limited to in-frame clones, with some not included. V, J and clone size are those of that table, while D and trimming were read from the DNA. This sample yields about 98,000 clones, of which approximately 86% are seen a single time; under 6.5% belongs to the top ten. Seattle cases were enrolled at active infection and followed longitudinally. Germline trimming cut 5 bases from V and 4 bases from J; bases unmatched to any gene: 2. This CDR3 spans 12 amino acids. Looked up from germline, CDR1 is SEHNR and CDR2 is FQNEAQ (reference sequence). This clone has just one count.

The V call is TRBV7-9, the J call TRBJ2-7, with 7 bases that match TRBD1. Sequencing was done on a sample of peripheral blood. The source is a woman aged 45-65 years with COVID-19, enrolled during active disease. This CDR3 reads CASSATGYEQYF. CDR3 nucleotide sequence: TGTGCCAGCAGCGCGACAGGGTACGAGCAGTACTTC.